The 5 T cell receptor beta chains below all came from one sample that was sequenced in a study of response to subunit inactivated influenza vaccine (dated by TCRdb to about 2018). Library preparation used RT-PCR. TCRdb lists the instrument as Illumina HiSeq 2500. TCRdb ran its own pipeline on the public reads, namely fastp trimming at Q25 and MiXCR clone calling, and kept in-frame beta chains. Rows are combined by CDR3 protein, so each entry shows the most common genes and DNA. Recorded for this sample are under 750,000 distinct CDR3 sequences; about 12% of them occurred a single time. Of the sample, roughly 10% falls within the top ten clones. Sequenced material: PBMCs from blood, taken on the day of vaccination. These receptors all come from a man between 45 and 60 years old who received an inactivated influenza vaccine. Donor details come from another sample of the same person, matched by shared clones.

With respect to this clonotype: A clone one base away is much larger, so this may be a read error. The chain has TRBV9 and TRBJ2-7; 14 bases are shared with TRBD2. CDR3 length: 14 amino acids. Germline CDR1 reads SGDLS; CDR2 reads YYNGEE. The V and J ends lost 4 bases and 6 bases, in that order; junction bases with no gene match: 3. The CDR3 DNA is TGTGCCAGCAGCACGGGACTAGCGGGAGTCGAGCAGTACTTC. Its translation is CASSTGLAGVEQYF. Full variable domain (missing parts from reference TRBV9 and TRBJ2-7): DSGVTQTPKHLITATGQRVTLRCSPRSGDLSVYWYQQSLDQGLQFLIQYYNGEERAKGNILERFSAQQFPDLHSELNLSSLELGDSALYFCASSTGLAGVEQYFGPGTRLTVT.

This clonotype occurred many times. This chain links TRBV12-3 or TRBV12-4 with TRBJ2-3; 8 bases are a match to TRBD2. This CDR3 spans 16 amino acids. Trimming cost V 4 bases and J 2 bases; bases outside gene matches: 8. CDR3 region: CASSSQKRGFTDTQYF. In nucleotides, the CDR3 is TGTGCCAGCAGTTCCCAGAAGCGGGGGTTCACAGATACGCAGTATTTT.

There are many counts of this clonotype. The rearrangement joins TRBV5-1 to TRBJ2-1; no clear D gene. The CDR3 consists of 14 residues. CDR1 and CDR2 (germline): SGHRS, YFSETQ. V lost 1 base and J lost 7, with 12 bases in between. CDR3 in DNA: TGCGCCAGCAGCTTGCCCCTCGTGGGTAATGAGCAGTTCTTC. It yields the protein CASSLPLVGNEQFF.

This clonotype was counted between two and nine times. The chain links TRBV30 to TRBJ1-4, with D perhaps TRBD1 (6 bases). The CDR3 extends over 14 amino acids. V lost 3 bases and J lost 6, with 14 bases in between. Germline V gene sequence: CDR1 GTSNPN, CDR2 SVGIG (reference sequence). The CDR3 loop reads CAWSGDKGDEKLFF. For the CDR3, the DNA is TGTGCCTGGAGCGGGGACAAGGGGGATGAAAAACTGTTTTTT.

The genes are TRBV5-1 and TRBJ2-7, with 7 bases matching TRBD1. The trim removed 4 bases at V and 5 bases at J, leaving 9 bases unmatched. Per the germline V gene, CDR1 is SGHRS and CDR2 is YFSETQ. This CDR3 is 14 amino acids long. The CDR3 DNA reads TGCGCCAGCAGCCTCAAACAGGGGTCACACGAGCAGTACTTC. As protein: CASSLKQGSHEQYF.